A single sample gave rise to the 21 T cell receptor beta chains below, sequenced in a study of T cell responses to AZD1222 COVID-19 vaccine. Here immunoSEQ multiplex PCR was the method, and the copy in TCRdb shows in-frame clones only, minus some. The data show 150,000 to 200,000 clones, with roughly 94% seen just once and roughly 5.6% held by the top ten. The starting material was peripheral blood, obtained 28 days after the second AZD1222 dose. These receptors all come from an adult who received the AZD1222 COVID-19 vaccine.

The gene calls are TRBV4-2 and TRBJ2-7; 11 positions match TRBD2. Trimming removed 2 bases from V and 4 bases from J; junction bases left unmatched: 4. Germline CDR1 is LGHNA and CDR2 is YNFKEQ. The CDR3 covers 15 residues. As DNA, the CDR3 is TGTGCCAGCAGCCAAACTAGCGGGAGATCTTACGAGCAGTACTTC. It yields the protein CASSQTSGRSYEQYF.

The chain combines TRBV2 with TRBJ2-7, with TRBD2 identical over 8 bases. This CDR3 has 13 amino acids. The junction had 7 bases not matched to a gene; V was cut back by 5 bases and J by 7 bases. In germline, CDR1 is SNHLY, CDR2 FYNNEI. CDR3 sequence reads: CASSSASSGEQYF. The DNA for the CDR3 is TGTGCCAGCAGTTCGGCATCTAGCGGGGAGCAGTACTTC.

The chain uses TRBV29-1 and TRBJ2-1; 14 positions match TRBD2. The CDR3 extends over 15 amino acids. The germline CDR1 and CDR2 sequences are SQVTM and ANQGSEA. V shed 6 bases, J shed 5 bases, and the junction held 6 bases outside the gene matches. Here the CDR3 reads CSVEGTSGRDNEQFF. CDR3 nucleotide sequence: TGCAGCGTCGAGGGGACTAGCGGGAGAGACAATGAGCAGTTCTTC.

The rearrangement links TRBV9 to TRBJ2-1, with D perhaps TRBD1 (6 bases). Trimming took off 4 bases at V and 1 base at J, with 15 bases between the two ends. The CDR3 spans 16 residues. From germline, CDR1 is SGDLS and CDR2 YYNGEE. The CDR3 region has the DNA TGTGCCAGCAGCCCATTGACAGGCGTGTCCTACAATGAGCAGTTCTTC. The encoded protein is CASSPLTGVSYNEQFF.

The genes are TRBV27 and TRBJ2-1; the match to TRBD2 covers 9 bases. The V and J ends lost 8 bases and 3 bases, in that order; junction bases with no gene match: 14. The germline gives CDR1 MNHEY, CDR2 SMNVEV (reference sequence). The CDR3 is 17 amino acids. This CDR3 is CASSPWGLAALYNEQFF. DNA for the CDR3: TGTGCCAGCTCCCCCTGGGGACTAGCCGCCCTCTACAATGAGCAGTTCTTC.

This chain links TRBV10-3 with TRBJ1-2; TRBD1 is a possible D gene (6 bases). V lost 8 bases and J lost 0, with 19 bases in between. The V gene's germline CDR1 is ENHRY and CDR2 SYGVKD. The CDR3 is 16 residues long. The DNA for the CDR3 is TGTGCCATCGGGGGGCCACCTAGGCCAACTAACTATGGCTACACCTTC. Protein product: CAIGGPPRPTNYGYTF.

This clone has just one count. The rearrangement joins TRBV29-1 to TRBJ1-1; D perhaps matches TRBD1 (6 bases). CDR3 length: 12 residues. Germline-derived CDR1 and CDR2 are SQVTM and ANQGSEA. The V end was cut by 8 bases, the J end by 4 bases, with 14 bases between. CDR3: CSILGGATEAFF. The CDR3, as DNA: TGCAGCATCCTAGGGGGGGCCACTGAAGCTTTCTTT.

V gene TRBV6-1 combines with J gene TRBJ1-4; D unresolved. V lost 0 bases to trimming and J lost 16 bases, with 15 bases between them. The CDR3 spans 13 residues. The germline CDR1 and CDR2 sequences are MNHNS and SASEGT. The CDR3 loop reads CASSEAAETRPFF. The CDR3 coding sequence is TGTGCCAGCAGTGAAGCGGCAGAAACTCGCCCGTTTTTT.

The chain links TRBV10-1 to TRBJ1-5; D perhaps matches TRBD1 (5 bases). V was shortened by 7 bases and J by 3 bases, with 19 bases between the two germline ends. The germline V gene encodes CDR1 WNHNN and CDR2 SYGVQD (reference sequence). The CDR3 has 16 residues. The CDR3 DNA reads as TGCGCCAGCACCGTCGGGACCGAACGGTCCAATCAGCCCCAGCATTTT. Its translation is CASTVGTERSNQPQHF.

This chain uses TRBV10-2 with TRBJ2-7; no definite D call. This CDR3 has 15 amino acids. V shed 10 bases and J shed 4 bases, with 23 bases lying between them. Germline V CDR1 and CDR2: WSHSY, SAAADI. This chain's CDR3 is CATNPGGPPFYEQYF. CDR3 in DNA: TGCGCCACCAACCCCGGCGGCCCGCCTTTTTACGAGCAGTACTTC.

The rearrangement uses TRBV2 and TRBJ2-7; perhaps TRBD2 as D (6 bases). The CDR3 length is 14 residues. V was cut by 4 bases and J by 3 bases, with 13 bases left in between. CDR1 and CDR2 (germline): SNHLY, FYNNEI. The CDR3 here is CASSGGGGYYEQYF. DNA for the CDR3: TGTGCCAGCAGTGGAGGAGGAGGGTACTACGAGCAGTACTTC.

This chain connects TRBV5-1 to TRBJ2-5; 8 nucleotides align to TRBD2. This CDR3 is built from 13 residues. The germline V gene encodes CDR1 SGHRS and CDR2 YFSETQ. Trimming took 5 bases from V and 2 from J; bases not matched to a gene: 2. The CDR3 DNA sequence: TGCGCCAGCAGGCGGGGGGAGCAAGAGACCCAGTACTTC. Translating it yields CASRRGEQETQYF.

CDR3 residues: CASSPGQGSFYEQYF. CDR3 DNA: TGTGCCAGCAGCCCGGGACAGGGAAGTTTCTACGAGCAGTACTTC. The chain uses TRBV9 and TRBJ2-7; TRBD1 matches 9 bases. Germline lookup yields CDR1 SGDLS and CDR2 YYNGEE. The trim removed 4 bases at V and 3 bases at J, leaving 8 bases unmatched. There are 15 residues in the CDR3. Full variable domain (remainder filled in from reference TRBV9 and TRBJ2-7): DSGVTQTPKHLITATGQRVTLRCSPRSGDLSVYWYQQSLDQGLQFLIQYYNGEERAKGNILERFSAQQFPDLHSELNLSSLELGDSALYFCASSPGQGSFYEQYFGPGTRLTVT.

This clone was seen only once. The chain combines TRBV6-5 with TRBJ2-1; D remains ambiguous. The germline V and J ends were trimmed by 6 bases and 6 bases, with 6 bases remaining between them. The CDR3 consists of 11 residues. Germline CDR1 reads MNHEY; CDR2 reads SVGAGI. CDR3 sequence (DNA): TGTGCCAGCAGAGATACCAATGAGCAGTTCTTC. This sequence encodes CASRDTNEQFF.

This clone was observed once. The chain links TRBV6-5 to TRBJ2-7; tentatively, D is TRBD1 (6 bases). Germline CDR1 is MNHEY and CDR2 is SVGAGI. The CDR3 is made up of 13 amino acids. V shed 7 bases and J shed 2 bases, with 12 bases lying between them. The CDR3, as DNA: TGTGCCAGCAAGGGGGACGTGGCCTACGAGCAGTACTTC. Amino acid sequence: CASKGDVAYEQYF.

The rearrangement links TRBV6-2 or TRBV6-3 to TRBJ2-7; no definite D call. V gave up 2 bases and J gave up 0 bases, with 5 bases separating them. From germline, CDR1 is MNHEY and CDR2 SVGEGT. The CDR3 contains 13 residues. The CDR3 is CASSYLSSYEQYF. CDR3 sequence (DNA): TGTGCCAGCAGTTACCTGAGCTCCTACGAGCAGTACTTC.

The genes are TRBV6-5 and TRBJ1-4; D perhaps matches TRBD1 (5 bases). The V end lost 0 bases, the J end lost 7 bases, and 12 bases lay between the germline ends. This CDR3 is built from 15 residues. Germline-derived CDR1 and CDR2 are MNHEY and SVGAGI. CDR3 residues: CASSYSGERGEKLFF. In DNA, the CDR3 is TGTGCCAGCAGTTACTCGGGGGAGAGGGGTGAAAAACTGTTTTTT.

The chain uses TRBV6-5 and TRBJ1-1; D remains unclear. The V end lost 4 bases, the J end lost 4 bases, and 16 bases lay between the germline ends. Looked up from germline, CDR1 is MNHEY and CDR2 is SVGAGI. This CDR3 spans 15 amino acids. The CDR3 DNA follows: TGTGCCAGCAGTTCGAACCTTATGGCGGGCACTGAAGCTTTCTTT. Residues: CASSSNLMAGTEAFF.

This chain uses TRBV19 with TRBJ1-6; 9 nucleotides align to TRBD1. Germline CDR1 is LNHDA and CDR2 is SQIVND (reference sequence). V shed 3 bases, J shed 9 bases, and the junction held 6 bases outside the gene matches. The CDR3 runs 15 residues. The CDR3 bases are TGTGCCAGTAGTATCCAGGGACAGGGAGTTTCACCCCTCCACTTT. Its protein product is CASSIQGQGVSPLHF.

The chain recombines TRBV3-1 (or the pseudogene TRBV3-2) with TRBJ2-1; 12 bases agree with TRBD2. V shed 0 bases, J shed 0 bases, and the junction held 21 bases outside the gene matches. Germline CDR1 and CDR2: LGHDT and YNNKEL (reference sequence). The CDR3 spans 24 residues. CDR3 amino acids: CASSQDFARTSGNPTKSSYNEQFF. The CDR3 DNA follows: TGTGCCAGCAGCCAAGATTTCGCCCGGACTAGCGGGAATCCTACTAAGAGCTCCTACAATGAGCAGTTCTTC.

The V gene is TRBV27, the J gene TRBJ1-5, with TRBD1 matching 10 bases. The CDR3 contains 16 residues. The V gene end was trimmed by 5 bases and the J gene end by 2 bases; junction bases not matched to a gene: 6. In germline, CDR1 is MNHEY, CDR2 SMNVEV (reference sequence). The CDR3 region has the DNA TGTGCCAGCAGTCCCGGGACAGGGGTCGGCAATCAGCCCCAGCATTTT. Encoded protein: CASSPGTGVGNQPQHF.